These 16 T cell receptor beta chains were all obtained from the same sample, sequenced in a study of blood T cell repertoires in COVID-19. Repertoires were generated with immunoSEQ multiplex PCR, while TCRdb's copy carries only in-frame clones and drops some. Among about 170,000 clones, 82% were seen once, and the ten largest hold roughly 20%. The sequenced material came from peripheral blood. Receptors originate from an elderly woman with acute or convalescent COVID-19.

This clone appeared a single time. V gene TRBV25-1 combines with J gene TRBJ1-1; 10 nucleotides agree with TRBD1. This CDR3 has 13 residues. Losses at the gene ends were 6 bases for V and 10 bases for J; bases not matched to a gene: 8. CDR1 and CDR2 (germline): MGHDK, SYGVNS. CDR3 coding DNA: TGTGCCAGCAGCGGTAGGACAGGGGGACGAGCTTTCTTT. Amino acid sequence: CASSGRTGGRAFF.

This clone has just one count. This rearrangement joins TRBV5-4 to TRBJ2-3; D is perhaps TRBD2 (6 bases). Trimming took 4 bases from V and 0 from J, leaving 9 bases between them. Germline CDR1 reads SGHNT; CDR2 reads YYREEE (reference sequence). The CDR3 contains 14 residues. CDR3 sequence reads: CASSPGLSTDTQYF. Here the CDR3 DNA reads TGTGCCAGCAGCCCGGGACTTAGCACAGATACGCAGTATTTT.

Only one count was recorded for this clone. The chain couples TRBV6-2 or TRBV6-3 to TRBJ2-4; 15 nucleotides line up with TRBD2. V dropped 2 bases and J dropped 15; count of bases not matched to a gene: 2. Germline V gene sequence: CDR1 MNHEY, CDR2 SVGEGT. The CDR3 covers 13 residues. The chain's CDR3 is CASSYRTSGRAYF. The CDR3 coding sequence is TGTGCCAGCAGTTACCGGACTAGCGGGAGGGCGTACTTC.

This chain links TRBV7-9 with TRBJ2-1; TRBD2 matches 9 bases. Germline V lookup: CDR1 SEHNR, CDR2 FQNEAQ (reference sequence). V shed 0 bases, J shed 8 bases, and the junction held 14 bases outside the gene matches. There are 18 residues in the CDR3. The CDR3: CASSLASGTSSLIDEQFF. As DNA, the CDR3 is TGTGCCAGCAGCTTAGCGAGTGGGACTAGCAGCCTAATTGATGAGCAGTTCTTC. Combining the CDR3 with reference TRBV7-9 and TRBJ2-1 gives the whole variable domain DTGVSQNPRHKITKRGQNVTFRCDPISEHNRLYWYRQTLGQGPEFLTYFQNEAQLEKSRLLSDRFSAERPKGSFSTLEIQRTEQGDSAMYLCASSLASGTSSLIDEQFFGPGTRLTVL.

The rearrangement joins TRBV7-8 to TRBJ2-5, with 7 bases identical to TRBD2. The CDR3 length is 16 residues. The V segment lost 0 bases and the J segment 3 bases; nucleotides outside the gene matches: 7. Germline CDR1 is SGHVS and CDR2 is FQNEAQ. This chain's CDR3 is CASSLAFLAVKETQYF. The CDR3 DNA reads as TGTGCCAGCAGCTTAGCGTTCCTAGCGGTGAAAGAGACCCAGTACTTC.

This CDR3 is CASSIDQGWNSPLHF. The CDR3 region has the DNA TGTGCCAGTAGTATAGATCAGGGGTGGAATTCACCCCTCCACTTT. The chain uses TRBV19 and TRBJ1-6, with D possibly matching TRBD1 (6 bases). Trimming took off 0 bases at V and 7 bases at J, with 10 bases between the two ends. The CDR3 is 15 amino acids. Germline V lookup: CDR1 LNHDA, CDR2 SQIVND (reference sequence).

The V gene is TRBV30, the J gene TRBJ2-1; 10 nucleotides line up with TRBD2. V dropped 5 bases and J dropped 4; count of bases not matched to a gene: 5. This CDR3 is built from 14 residues. Germline CDR1 is GTSNPN and CDR2 is SVGIG (reference sequence). This CDR3 reads CAWGEREGYNEQFF. CDR3 in DNA: TGTGCCTGGGGGGAGCGGGAGGGGTACAATGAGCAGTTCTTC.

The CDR3 reads CASSWTLAGLTGELFF. CDR3 bases: TGCGCCAGCAGCTGGACCCTAGCGGGCCTGACCGGGGAGCTGTTTTTT. This chain joins TRBV5-1 and TRBJ2-2, with 8 bases aligning to TRBD2. Germline CDR1 is SGHRS and CDR2 is YFSETQ. The CDR3 runs 16 residues. V lost 3 bases, J lost 5 bases, and 9 bases stayed unmatched.

This chain links TRBV7-9 with TRBJ2-1, with D perhaps matching TRBD1 (5 bases). V was pared by 3 bases and J by 5 bases, with 20 bases between. Germline CDR1 SEHNR, CDR2 FQNEAQ (reference sequence). This CDR3 has 17 amino acids. The CDR3 reads CASSFLAGLGTDNEQFF. CDR3 sequence (DNA): TGTGCCAGCAGCTTTTTGGCAGGGTTAGGTACAGACAATGAGCAGTTCTTC.

V usage is TRBV5-1 and J usage is TRBJ2-7; perhaps TRBD1 as D (6 bases). CDR3 length equals 14 residues. Germline V lookup: CDR1 SGHRS, CDR2 YFSETQ. V lost 4 bases and J lost 0, with 11 bases in between. CDR3 amino acids: CASSLQTGSYEQYF. The CDR3 region has the DNA TGCGCCAGCAGCCTGCAGACAGGCTCCTACGAGCAGTACTTC.

The V gene is TRBV6-5, the J gene TRBJ1-1; weak D call: TRBD1 (5 bases). V gave up 6 bases and J gave up 6 bases, with 8 bases separating them. Germline lookup yields CDR1 MNHEY and CDR2 SVGAGI. The CDR3 runs 11 residues. Here the CDR3 reads CASSDSSEAFF. The CDR3 nucleotides read TGTGCCAGCAGCGACAGCTCTGAAGCTTTCTTT.

The chain employs TRBV5-1 and TRBJ2-6, with a tentative D call TRBD1 (5 bases). This CDR3 is 15 amino acids long. The ends were cut back, 0 bases at V and 1 base at J, with 5 bases in the middle. Germline values: CDR1 SGHRS, CDR2 YFSETQ. CDR3 residues: CASSLAGSGANVLTF. The CDR3 nucleotides are TGCGCCAGCAGCTTGGCAGGGTCTGGGGCCAACGTCCTGACTTTC.

With respect to this clone: One end of the junction fails to match germline, which may point to a read error. This chain uses TRBV11-2 with TRBJ1-6, with 9 bases fitting TRBD1. The V gene's germline CDR1 is SGHAT and CDR2 FQNNGV. The CDR3 totals 15 residues. The CDR3 spells CASSLDRGKGSPLHF. The CDR3 nucleotides read TGTGCCAGCAGCCTAGACAGGGGGAAAGGTTCACCCCTCCACTTT.

DNA of the CDR3: TGTGCCAGCTCACCACTTCCGGTGTTGAACACTGAAGCTTTCTTT. Translated: CASSPLPVLNTEAFF. The chain uses TRBV18 and TRBJ1-1; D is unresolved. CDR1 and CDR2 from the germline V gene are KGHSH and LQKENI. V gave up 1 base and J gave up 0 bases, with 9 bases separating them. The CDR3 is 15 residues long.

J is TRBJ1-5 and V is TRBV5-1; the D is unclear. Trimming took 4 bases from V and 0 from J, leaving 8 bases between them. This CDR3 spans 14 amino acids. Germline values: CDR1 SGHRS, CDR2 YFSETQ. CDR3 coding DNA: TGCGCCAGCAGCCTAGGTGTTAGCAATCAGCCCCAGCATTTT. It codes for CASSLGVSNQPQHF.

This chain connects TRBV6-5 to TRBJ1-3, with 7 bases fitting TRBD1. The V gene end was trimmed by 6 bases and the J gene end by 4 bases; junction bases not matched to a gene: 3. This CDR3 has 13 residues. Germline loops: CDR1 MNHEY, CDR2 SVGAGI. The CDR3 nucleotides read TGTGCCAGCAGCCGACAGGGCGGAAACACCATATATTTT. Amino acids: CASSRQGGNTIYF.